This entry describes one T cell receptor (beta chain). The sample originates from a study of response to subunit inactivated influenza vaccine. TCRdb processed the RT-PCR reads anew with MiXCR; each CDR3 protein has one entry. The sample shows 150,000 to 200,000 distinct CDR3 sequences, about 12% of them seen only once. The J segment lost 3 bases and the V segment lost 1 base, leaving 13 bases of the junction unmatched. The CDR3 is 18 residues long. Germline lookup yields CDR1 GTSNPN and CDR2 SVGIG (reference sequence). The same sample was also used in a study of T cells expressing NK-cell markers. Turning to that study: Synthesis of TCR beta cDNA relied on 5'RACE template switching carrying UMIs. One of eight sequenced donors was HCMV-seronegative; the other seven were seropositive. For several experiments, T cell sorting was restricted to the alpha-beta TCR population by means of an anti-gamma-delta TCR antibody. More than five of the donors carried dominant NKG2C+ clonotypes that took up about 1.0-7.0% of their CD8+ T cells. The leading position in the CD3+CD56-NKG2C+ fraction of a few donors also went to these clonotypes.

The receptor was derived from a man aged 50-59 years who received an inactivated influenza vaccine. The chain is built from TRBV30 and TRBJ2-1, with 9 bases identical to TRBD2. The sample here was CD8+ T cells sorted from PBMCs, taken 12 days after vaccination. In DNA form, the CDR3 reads TGTGCCTGGAGTGGGCTAGCGGGATACCGCAATTTCTACAATGAGCAGTTCTTC. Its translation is CAWSGLAGYRNFYNEQFF.